The clone carrying this T cell receptor (beta chain) was recorded many times. Trimming cost V 10 bases and J 5 bases, with 20 bases left between them. The CDR3 sequence is 14 residues long. The germline V gene has CDR1 ENHRY and CDR2 SYGVKD. Researchers amplified the TCR beta CDR3 regions from RNA transcripts. In the first-round RT-PCR of the TCR CDR3, the HTBI primer set was used. TCRdb itself ran the multiplex PCR reads through MiXCR, one entry per CDR3 protein. The repertoire holds approximately 410,000 distinct CDR3 sequences, roughly an eighth seen once, with 5% to 6% in the top ten. If no ophthalmopathy progression occurred within 18 months, Graves' hyperthyroidism was stable. Exclusion of patients followed from uncontrolled infection, other autoimmune disease, pregnancy or lactation. The authors took PBMCs from 8.5 to 10 ml fresh peripheral blood. This record comes from a study of T cells in Graves' hyperthyroidism and ophthalmopathy. Across the whole study: Peripheral blood was taken when the disease was first diagnosed, before any treatment began.

The chain combines TRBV10-3 with TRBJ1-1; a weak D match, TRBD1 (6 bases). This receptor was identified in a woman under 30 with Graves' hyperthyroidism. Specimen: blood. CDR3 region: CATSLGTGRTEAFF. The CDR3 DNA sequence: TGTGCCACTTCGCTAGGAACAGGGCGAACTGAAGCTTTCTTT.